A selection of T cell receptor beta chains follows, all from one sample in a study of cytomegalovirus exposure and HLA in healthy donors. Profiled with immunoSEQ multiplex PCR; TCRdb holds only in-frame clones, not every one. The table shows about 110,000 clones, with just under 80% occurring only once. The sequenced sample consisted of PBMCs. The source is a man under 40 in good health and CMV-seronegative. CDR3s include the opening cysteine and the closing phenylalanine or tryptophan. A D gene is named only where the DNA matches it firmly. Clone size is given for some rows only: seen once, a few or many times, or a class if the clone is expanded.

d_gene	j_gene	v_gene	abundance	CDR3nt	CDR3aa
-	TRBJ1-1	TRBV18	-	TGTGCCAGCTCACCATCCATTGACACTGAAGCTTTCTTT	CASSPSIDTEAFF
TRBD2	TRBJ2-5	TRBV7-2	few	TGTGCCAGCAGCTTAACTAGCGGGAGTGCAGAGACCCAGTACTTC	CASSLTSGSAETQYF
-	TRBJ1-1	TRBV12-5	-	TGTGCTAGTGGTTTGGGATGCGAAACAGGGTTT	CASGLGCETGF
TRBD2	TRBJ2-1	TRBV7-2	-	TGTGCCAGCAGCGTACTAGCGGGGGCTAACAATGAGCAGTTCTTC	CASSVLAGANNEQFF
TRBD1	TRBJ2-7	TRBV6-1	-	TGTGCCAGCAGCGGGACAGGGTATGCCGAGCAGTACTTC	CASSGTGYAEQYF
TRBD1	TRBJ2-7	TRBV2	-	TGTGCCAGCAGGATTGGGACAGGGGGCTACGAGCAGTACTTC	CASRIGTGGYEQYF
TRBD1	TRBJ1-2	TRBV5-8	-	TGTGCCAGCAGCTGGGGACAGTTTAACTATGGCTACACCTTC	CASSWGQFNYGYTF
TRBD1	TRBJ2-1	TRBV30	-	TGTGCCTGGAGTGCCCCGTTCCCGACAGGGGGCTTCTACAATGAGCAGTTCTTC	CAWSAPFPTGGFYNEQFF
-	TRBJ2-1	TRBV5-1	-	TGCGCCAGCAGGTTCAGGGATCCCTACAATGAGCAGTTCTTC	CASRFRDPYNEQFF
-	TRBJ2-6	TRBV4-3	-	TGCGCCAGCAGCCAAGATGGTTCAGGATCTGGGGCCAACGTCCTGACTTTC	CASSQDGSGSGANVLTF
-	TRBJ2-5	TRBV5-1	-	TGCGCCAGCAGCTTAGAGAGCCAAGAGACCCAGTACTTC	CASSLESQETQYF
TRBD1	TRBJ2-6	TRBV30	-	TGTGCCTGGAGTGTACCAGTAGGGGGCCCACTCTCTGGGGCCAACGTCCTGACTTTC	CAWSVPVGGPLSGANVLTF
-	TRBJ1-6	TRBV7-2	-	TGTGCCAGCAGCTCGACAGTCATCACTTCACCCCTCCACTTT	CASSSTVITSPLHF
TRBD1	TRBJ1-1	TRBV28	once	TGTGCCAGCAGCCCGACAGGGATGAACACTGAAGCTTTCTTT	CASSPTGMNTEAFF
-	TRBJ1-1	TRBV10-2	-	TGCGCCAGCAGGACCCCGGGCAGGGCGCCCACTGAAGCTTTCTTT	CASRTPGRAPTEAFF
TRBD1	TRBJ2-5	TRBV7-2	-	TGTGCCAGCAGCCGGACAGGACCGCAAGAGACCCAGTACTTC	CASSRTGPQETQYF
TRBD1	TRBJ1-2	TRBV29-1	once	TGCAGCGTTATACAGGGGGCGGACTATGGCTACACCTTC	CSVIQGADYGYTF
-	TRBJ1-1	TRBV29-1	-	TGCAGCGTGGGGCGCCCGGAGAAGAACACTGAAGCTTTCTTT	CSVGRPEKNTEAFF
TRBD2	TRBJ2-7	TRBV7-8	-	TGTGCCAGCAGCTCCTCCTCAACCGGGACTAGCGTCGAGCAGTACTTC	CASSSSSTGTSVEQYF
-	TRBJ2-7	TRBV6-5	few	TGTGCCAGCAGGCCACAGAGCTCCTACGAGCAGTACTTC	CASRPQSSYEQYF
-	TRBJ2-7	TRBV7-9	-	TGTGCCAGCAGCAGCAGCCGGGACACGTACCTCAAAGGCTACGAGCAGTACTTC	CASSSSRDTYLKGYEQYF
-	TRBJ2-7	TRBV6-5	-	TGTGCCAGCAGCGACAGCTACGAGCAGTACTTC	CASSDSYEQYF
-	TRBJ1-2	TRBV19	few	TGTGCCAGCGCCCGGAAAGCCGACGTGGGGAGCTATGGCTACACCTTC	CASARKADVGSYGYTF
-	TRBJ1-5	TRBV9	-	TGTGCCAGCAGCCCCACTGCCGGGATAGGTCAGCCCCAGCATTTT	CASSPTAGIGQPQHF
-	TRBJ1-3	TRBV27	-	TGTGCCAGCAGCCTCGACAGCTCTGGAAACACCATATATTTT	CASSLDSSGNTIYF
TRBD2	TRBJ2-4	TRBV14	-	TGTGCCAGCAGCCAGATGCGGGAGGCCAAAAACATTCAGTACTTC	CASSQMREAKNIQYF
TRBD1	TRBJ1-1	TRBV12-5	few	TGTGCTAGTGGTTACGGGACAGGGGGAGACACTGAAGCTTTCTTT	CASGYGTGGDTEAFF
-	TRBJ1-3	TRBV19	-	TGTGCCAGTAGTATCTCCGGGGTATACACCATATATTTT	CASSISGVYTIYF
-	TRBJ1-3	TRBV5-4	-	TGTGCCAGCAGCTTGGCTGGTTTACAGCCCTCTGGAAGCACCATATATTTT	CASSLAGLQPSGSTIYF
-	TRBJ1-1	TRBV18	-	TGTGCCAGCTCACCACAAGGGGCCCACACTGAAGCTTTCTTT	CASSPQGAHTEAFF
-	TRBJ2-1	TRBV29-1	-	TGCAGCGTTGCCGGGGGTTACAATGAGCAGTTCTTC	CSVAGGYNEQFF
-	TRBJ2-7	TRBV5-6	-	TGTGCCAGCAGCGCCCGCTTCCTAAGGGGTTATGGCTACGAGCAGTACTTC	CASSARFLRGYGYEQYF
-	TRBJ1-1	TRBV6-5	-	TGTGCCAGCAGTCCTCCAGACAGGTGTGAAGCTTTCTTT	CASSPPDRCEAFF
TRBD1	TRBJ2-1	TRBV27	once	TGTGCCAGCAGTAGTGGGACAGGGGGCAAGCATGAGCAGTTCTTC	CASSSGTGGKHEQFF
-	TRBJ1-6	TRBV19	-	TGTGCCAGTAGTGCCAGGGTTCCACCCCTCCACTTT	CASSARVPPLHF
TRBD1	TRBJ2-7	TRBV7-2	-	TGTGCCAGCAGCCTTAGACAGGGGCACTCCTACGAGCAGTACTTC	CASSLRQGHSYEQYF
TRBD1	TRBJ2-4	TRBV7-2	-	TGTGCCAGCAGCCGGGACAGACTAGCCAAAAACATTCAGTACTTC	CASSRDRLAKNIQYF
TRBD2	TRBJ2-1	TRBV2	once	TGTGCCAGCCTTGGGACTAGCGGAACCCGGTACAATGAGCAGTTCTTC	CASLGTSGTRYNEQFF
TRBD1	TRBJ1-3	TRBV7-8	-	TGTGCCAGCAGCTTATTGGCCGGGACAGGGACGGGAAACACCATATATTTT	CASSLLAGTGTGNTIYF
-	TRBJ1-2	TRBV11-3	-	TGTGCCAGCAGCTTAGGAGGGCAAAGGGGCTACACCTTC	CASSLGGQRGYTF
TRBD2	TRBJ2-2	TRBV7-7	-	TGTGCCAGCAGCTTATTAGCGGGAGACACGGGGGAGCTGTTTTTT	CASSLLAGDTGELFF
-	TRBJ2-1	TRBV9	-	TGTGCCAGCAGCGTAGTAGAGGCTGCGGCCTACAATGAGCAGTTCTTC	CASSVVEAAAYNEQFF
TRBD1	TRBJ1-1	TRBV18	once	TGTGCCAGCTCAAGGGGACAGGGAAACACTGAAGCTTTCTTT	CASSRGQGNTEAFF
TRBD1	TRBJ2-3	TRBV5-1	-	TGCGCCAGCAGCATCACAGGGGGCTTGGATACGCAGTATTTT	CASSITGGLDTQYF
TRBD1	TRBJ1-1	TRBV5-1	few	TGCGCCAGCAGCTTACAGGGGGGGATGAACACTGAAGCTTTCTTT	CASSLQGGMNTEAFF
TRBD1	TRBJ2-7	TRBV9	-	TGTGCCAGCAGCGATGGGACAGGGTACTACGAGCAGTACTTC	CASSDGTGYYEQYF
-	TRBJ2-7	TRBV7-2	-	TGCGCCAGCAGCTTAGAACAGGAATCCTACGAGCAGTACTTC	CASSLEQESYEQYF
-	TRBJ2-7	TRBV18	-	TGTGCCAGCTCACCATACAGGGCCGACGAGCAGTACTTC	CASSPYRADEQYF
-	TRBJ2-2	TRBV19	-	TGTGCCAGTAGTCTAGGGACACTTAACACCGGGGAGCTGTTTTTT	CASSLGTLNTGELFF
-	TRBJ1-5	TRBV6-6	-	TGTGCCAGCAGAGCTCTACAGGGTAGCAATCAGCCCCAGCATTTT	CASRALQGSNQPQHF
TRBD2	TRBJ2-7	TRBV4-1	-	TGCGCCAGCAGCCAACCGGGACTAGTCGCCTCCTACGAGCAGTACTTC	CASSQPGLVASYEQYF
TRBD2	TRBJ2-7	TRBV6-5	-	TGTGCCAGCAGTTTTGAGGGGCGCGGGGGTTACGAGCAGTACTTC	CASSFEGRGGYEQYF
TRBD1	TRBJ1-2	TRBV5-4	once	TGTGCCAGCATCCTCACAGGGGGCAGTGGCTACACCTTC	CASILTGGSGYTF
TRBD1	TRBJ1-1	TRBV7-9	-	TGCGCCAGCAGCGCGCCCGGGACAGGGATGACTGAAGCTTTCTTT	CASSAPGTGMTEAFF
-	TRBJ2-7	TRBV7-9	-	TGTGCCAGCAGCTTACAGGTTGATCTCGAGCAGTACTTC	CASSLQVDLEQYF
-	TRBJ2-5	TRBV14	-	TGTGCCAGCAGTCTCGAAGAGACCCAGTACTTC	CASSLEETQYF
TRBD2	TRBJ2-1	TRBV4-3	few	TGCGCCAGCAGCCAGTCAGCGGGAGCCAACTCCTACAATGAGCAGTTCTTC	CASSQSAGANSYNEQFF
TRBD2	TRBJ2-1	TRBV11-3	once	TGTGCCAGCAGCCCGCGGGAGCTCGATGAGCAGTTCTTC	CASSPRELDEQFF
TRBD1	TRBJ1-5	TRBV19	-	TGTGCCAGTAGTGAGGGACAGATAACATTCCAGCATTTT	CASSEGQITFQHF
TRBD2	TRBJ2-3	TRBV4-3	-	TGCGCCAGCAGCCAAGATCCGACTAGCGGGAAAGGTGATACGCAGTACTTT	CASSQDPTSGKGDTQYF